The 25 T cell receptor beta chains given below trace back to one sample, sequenced in a study. One entry per CDR3 protein results from TCRdb running MiXCR on the 5' RACE reads. Altogether more than 7,500 distinct CDR3 sequences are present, approximately 34% being singletons, with the ten largest covering around 5.1%. Treg sorting used a CD4+CD25+CD127-/low gate. The sequenced sample was Tregs sorted from blood. These receptors originate from a female donor with breast cancer.

This clonotype was counted between two and nine times. The J gene is TRBJ1-4, the V gene TRBV27, with D hard to call. This CDR3 region has 14 residues. The germline V gene encodes CDR1 MNHEY and CDR2 SMNVEV (reference sequence). V lost 4 bases to trimming and J lost 5 bases, with 11 bases between them. The CDR3: CASSWTGGNEKLFF. The CDR3 DNA follows: TGTGCCAGCAGTTGGACTGGAGGAAATGAAAAACTGTTTTTT.

This chain uses TRBV3-1 with TRBJ1-2; D unresolved. V was trimmed by 4 bases and J by 7 bases, leaving 13 bases between them. The germline V gene has CDR1 LGHDT and CDR2 YNNKEL (reference sequence). CDR3 size: 13 residues. In DNA, the CDR3 is TGTGCCAGCAGCCCCTTAGGGCAGTTTGGCTACACCTTC. It codes for CASSPLGQFGYTF.

This rearrangement joins TRBV2 to TRBJ2-1; possibly TRBD1 for D (6 bases). Germline assignment: CDR1 SNHLY and CDR2 FYNNEI. V was pared by 6 bases and J by 8 bases, with 14 bases between. The CDR3 is 13 residues long. The CDR3 nucleotides read TGTGCCAGCAGACCTCGGACAGTGGATGAGCAGTTCTTC. Translated: CASRPRTVDEQFF.

As to this clonotype: Since a much larger clone is just one base distant, this may be a read error. The chain links TRBV6-2 or TRBV6-3 to TRBJ1-5, with D tentatively TRBD1 (6 bases). CDR3 length: 15 amino acids. The V end was cut by 11 bases, the J end by 1 base, with 18 bases between. Germline CDR1 is MNHEY and CDR2 is SVGEGT. CDR3 sequence: CACTDRPRSNQPQHF. The CDR3 region has the DNA TGTGCCTGCACCGACAGGCCTCGCAGCAATCAGCCCCAGCATTTT.

This chain connects TRBV20-1 to TRBJ2-1; D not resolved. Trimming took off 2 bases at V and 9 bases at J, with 8 bases between the two ends. CDR1 and CDR2 (germline): DFQATT, SNEGSKA (reference sequence). The CDR3 has 11 amino acids. The CDR3 is CSARNFIEQFF. In DNA, the CDR3 is TGCAGTGCTAGAAACTTCATTGAGCAGTTCTTC.

To note about this clonotype: This clone may be a read error of a much larger clone one base away. V and J are TRBV6-6 and TRBJ1-2; TRBD1 matches at 8 bases. V lost 6 bases and J lost 5; bases outside the gene matches: 5. The CDR3 length is 13 residues. Germline V lookup: CDR1 MNHNY, CDR2 SVGAGI (reference sequence). CDR3 DNA: TGTGCCAGCAGGGGACAGGAAGGGTATGGCTACACCTTC. This sequence encodes CASRGQEGYGYTF.

This clonotype occurred a few times. The chain employs TRBV20-1 and TRBJ2-7; D not resolved. Germline values: CDR1 DFQATT, CDR2 SNEGSKA (reference sequence). The CDR3 runs to 13 residues. Trimming took off 6 bases at V and 4 bases at J, with 16 bases between the two ends. Written as DNA, the CDR3 is TGCAGTGCCCATAGTAATATCGAGTACGAGCAGTACGTC. Translated, it gives CSAHSNIEYEQYV.

A remark on this clonotype: This may be a read error, as it is one base from a much larger clone. The rearrangement joins TRBV6-1 to TRBJ2-7; D is unclear. In germline, CDR1 is MNHNS, CDR2 SASEGT. Trimming took 7 bases from V and 2 from J, leaving 18 bases between them. The CDR3 sequence is 15 residues long. CDR3 region: CASKISEIRAYEQYF. CDR3 in DNA: TGTGCCAGCAAAATAAGTGAAATTAGGGCCTACGAGCAGTACTTC.

In this sample, this clonotype is medium-sized. The chain joins TRBV20-1 to TRBJ2-2, with 8 bases fitting TRBD2. The J segment lost 1 base and the V segment lost 2 bases, leaving 6 bases of the junction unmatched. Germline V gene data show CDR1 as DFQATT and CDR2 as SNEGSKA (reference sequence). This CDR3 has 16 amino acids. This CDR3 is CSARSTAGENTGELFF. The CDR3 region has the DNA TGCAGTGCTAGATCCACAGCGGGAGAGAACACCGGGGAGCTGTTTTTT.

V and J are TRBV7-2 and TRBJ2-1; D is uncertain. V lost 0 bases and J lost 12, with 6 bases in between. CDR1 and CDR2 (germline): SGHTA, FQGNSA. The CDR3 sequence is 11 residues long. CDR3 sequence (DNA): TGTGCCAGCAGCTTAGCGCGAACGCAGTTCTTC. This gives the protein CASSLARTQFF.

A remark on this clonotype: Germline is not matched at one junction end, which may reflect a read error. The rearrangement joins TRBV5-1 to TRBJ1-1, with D possibly being TRBD1 (6 bases). This CDR3 has 12 residues. CDR1 SGHRS and CDR2 YFSETQ come from the germline V gene. This chain's CDR3 is CASGNRDTEALF. In DNA, the CDR3 is TGCGCCAGTGGGAACAGGGATACTGAAGCTCTCTTT.

The gene calls are TRBV7-2 and TRBJ2-7; D is unresolved. The germline gives CDR1 SGHTA, CDR2 FQGNSA. CDR3 length: 15 amino acids. V was cut by 3 bases and J by 2 bases, with 14 bases left in between. This CDR3 reads CASSLSKSAAYEQYF. In DNA, the CDR3 is TGTGCCAGCAGCTTGTCGAAAAGCGCAGCCTACGAGCAGTACTTC.

The table lists this clonotype with a few counts. V is TRBV4-3 and J is TRBJ2-2, with D maybe TRBD1 (5 bases). The CDR3 spans 14 residues. Per germline, CDR1 LGHNA and CDR2 YSLEER. The V and J ends lost 3 bases and 2 bases respectively, with 7 bases between them. The CDR3: CASSQGLNTGELFF. CDR3 nucleotides: TGCGCCAGCAGCCAGGGGCTAAACACCGGGGAGCTGTTTTTT.

This clonotype was counted a few times. V is TRBV6-2 or TRBV6-3 and J is TRBJ2-1; unclear D gene. This CDR3 is built from 15 residues. Germline V gene sequence: CDR1 MNHEY, CDR2 SVGEGT. V shed 4 bases and J shed 2 bases, with 12 bases lying between them. The CDR3 loop reads CASSFTILAYNEQFF. In nucleotides, the CDR3 is TGTGCCAGCAGTTTCACGATTCTAGCCTACAATGAGCAGTTCTTC.

V usage is TRBV4-2 and J usage is TRBJ2-5, with D possibly being TRBD1 (5 bases). CDR3 length: 14 residues. V shed 0 bases and J shed 5 bases, with 10 bases lying between them. Germline assignment: CDR1 LGHNA and CDR2 YNFKEQ. The DNA for the CDR3 is TGTGCCAGCAGCCAAGATCAGGGAAGGGAGACCCAGTACTTC. It specifies CASSQDQGRETQYF.

The chain couples TRBV5-6 to TRBJ2-3; the D gene is possibly TRBD1 (6 bases). The length of the CDR3 is 15 residues. Trimming removed 0 bases at V and 1 base at J, with 9 bases between. Germline CDR1 SGHDT, CDR2 YYEEEE. The CDR3 DNA sequence: TGTGCCAGCAGCTTGGATGCAGGGGGCACAGATACGCAGTATTTT. Its protein product is CASSLDAGGTDTQYF.

By share, this clonotype counts as medium-sized. The chain recombines TRBV5-5 with TRBJ1-5, with D unclear. CDR3 length: 15 residues. Germline V gene lookup returns CDR1 SGHKS and CDR2 YYEKEE (reference sequence). V shed 5 bases and J shed 2 bases, with 14 bases lying between them. The CDR3 loop is CASRVSPSGNQPQHF. The CDR3 DNA follows: TGTGCCAGCAGGGTATCCCCCAGTGGCAATCAGCCCCAGCATTTT.

By frequency in the sample, this clonotype is medium-sized (0.01 to 0.1%). V and J are TRBV15 and TRBJ1-2, with TRBD1 matching over 10 bases. V trimming: 1 base; J trimming: 8 bases; junction bases outside the gene matches: 10. The germline V gene has CDR1 LNHNV and CDR2 YYDKDF (reference sequence). The CDR3 runs 16 residues. The CDR3 DNA reads TGTGCCACCAGCAGAGCCGGGACAGGGGCGATTTTCGGCTACACCTTC. Amino acid sequence: CATSRAGTGAIFGYTF. The complete variable domain, with remaining parts taken from reference TRBV15 and TRBJ1-2, reads DAMVIQNPRYQVTQFGKPVTLSCSQTLNHNVMYWYQQKSSQAPKLLFHYYDKDFNNEADTPDNFQSRRPNTSFCFLDIRSPGLGDTAMYLCATSRAGTGAIFGYTFGSGTRLTVV.

This clonotype has only a few counts. The rearrangement joins TRBV6-2 or TRBV6-3 to TRBJ2-1; D is ambiguous. Deletions cut 2 bases from V and 2 bases from J, with 13 bases between. The CDR3 is 16 residues long. Germline-derived CDR1 and CDR2 are MNHEY and SVGEGT. CDR3 nucleotides: TGTGCCAGCAGTTACCTGAGCGCACCCACCTACAATGAGCAGTTCTTC. Translation: CASSYLSAPTYNEQFF.

Concerning this clonotype itself: A much larger clone differs from this one at a single base, so this may be a read error. The V gene is TRBV5-5, the J gene TRBJ1-1; D is unresolved. CDR3 length: 13 amino acids. CDR1 is SGHKS and CDR2 is YYEKEE in the germline V gene (reference sequence). As DNA, the CDR3 is TGTGCCAGCACCAAAAGCTTGAACACTGAAGCTTCCTTT. Its translation: CASTKSLNTEASF.

Worth noting for this clonotype: Just one base apart from a much larger clone, this may be a read error. The conserved closing phenylalanine or tryptophan is absent in this CDR3, likely reflecting a read error. The chain couples TRBV10-3 to TRBJ2-3; TRBD1 agrees at 8 bases. Looked up from germline, CDR1 is ENHRY and CDR2 is SYGVKD. The J segment lost 2 bases and the V segment lost 6 bases, leaving 4 bases of the junction unmatched. The CDR3 has 14 residues. DNA of the CDR3: TGTGCCATCAGGCCGGGACAGGACACAGATACGCAGTATTCT. Protein sequence: CAIRPGQDTDTQYS.

The J gene is TRBJ2-7, the V gene TRBV20-1, with D unclear. Trimming took off 4 bases at V and 6 bases at J, with 13 bases between the two ends. This CDR3 is built from 12 residues. The V gene's germline CDR1 is DFQATT and CDR2 SNEGSKA (reference sequence). CDR3 nucleotides: TGCAGTGCTATCAGGCTAAGATCCGAGCAGTACTTC. Translated: CSAIRLRSEQYF.

The chain has TRBV5-8 and TRBJ2-7; a weak D match, TRBD2 (6 bases). The CDR3 sequence is 15 residues long. Looked up from germline, CDR1 is SGHTS and CDR2 is YDEGEE. V lost 4 bases, J lost 0 bases, and 14 bases lay in between. In DNA, the CDR3 is TGTGCCAGCAGCCGTAGCGGACTGAGCTCCTACGAGCAGTACGTC. Its translation: CASSRSGLSSYEQYV.

The chain recombines TRBV12-3 or TRBV12-4 with TRBJ1-1, with 7 bases matching TRBD1. Trimming removed 5 bases from V and 4 bases from J; junction bases left unmatched: 7. The CDR3 loop spans 14 amino acids. CDR3 region: CASSRQGPGTEAFF. CDR3 DNA sequence: TGTGCCAGCAGTAGACAGGGCCCGGGCACTGAAGCTTTCTTT.

With regard to this clonotype: Being one base from a much bigger clone, this may be a read error. The V gene is TRBV28, the J gene TRBJ2-6, with D uncertain. With 5 bases removed from V and 2 bases from J, the gap between germline ends came to 16 bases. The CDR3 runs 17 residues. The germline CDR1 and CDR2 sequences are MDHEN and SYDVKM. The CDR3 reads CASSDVDRLAGANVLTF. In DNA form, the CDR3 reads TGTGCCAGCAGTGACGTGGACCGCTTAGCTGGGGCCAACGTCCTGACTTTC.